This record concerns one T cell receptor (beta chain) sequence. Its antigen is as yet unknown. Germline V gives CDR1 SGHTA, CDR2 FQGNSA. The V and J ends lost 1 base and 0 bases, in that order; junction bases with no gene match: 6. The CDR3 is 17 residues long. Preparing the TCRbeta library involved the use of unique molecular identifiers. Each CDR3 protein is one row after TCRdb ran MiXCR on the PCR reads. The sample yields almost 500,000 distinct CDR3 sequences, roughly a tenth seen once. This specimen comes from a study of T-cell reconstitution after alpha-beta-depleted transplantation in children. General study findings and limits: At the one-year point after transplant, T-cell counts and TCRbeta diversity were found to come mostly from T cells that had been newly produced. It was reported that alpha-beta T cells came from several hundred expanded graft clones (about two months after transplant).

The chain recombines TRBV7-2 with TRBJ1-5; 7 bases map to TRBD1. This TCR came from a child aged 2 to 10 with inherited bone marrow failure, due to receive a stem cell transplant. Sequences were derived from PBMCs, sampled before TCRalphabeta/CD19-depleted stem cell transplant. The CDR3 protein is CASSLGGQTYSNQPQHF. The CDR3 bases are TGTGCCAGCAGCTTAGGGGGACAGACTTATAGCAATCAGCCCCAGCATTTT.